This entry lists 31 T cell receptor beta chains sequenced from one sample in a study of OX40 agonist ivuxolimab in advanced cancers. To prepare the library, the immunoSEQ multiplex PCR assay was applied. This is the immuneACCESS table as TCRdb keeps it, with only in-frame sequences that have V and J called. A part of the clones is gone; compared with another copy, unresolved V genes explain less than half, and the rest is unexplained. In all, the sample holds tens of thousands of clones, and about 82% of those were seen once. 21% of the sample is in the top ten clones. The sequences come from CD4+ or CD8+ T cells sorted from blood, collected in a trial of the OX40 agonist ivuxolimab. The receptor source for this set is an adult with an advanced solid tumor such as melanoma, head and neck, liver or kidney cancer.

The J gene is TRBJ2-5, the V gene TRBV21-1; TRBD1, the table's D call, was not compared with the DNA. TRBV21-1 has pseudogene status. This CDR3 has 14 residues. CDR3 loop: CASSITGGRETQYF. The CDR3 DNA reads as TGTGCCAGCAGCATCACAGGGGGGCGGGAGACCCAGTACTTC.

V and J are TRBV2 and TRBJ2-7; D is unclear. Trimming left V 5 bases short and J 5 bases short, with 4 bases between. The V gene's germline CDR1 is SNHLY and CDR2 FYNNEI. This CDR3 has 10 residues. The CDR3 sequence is CASSWNEQYF. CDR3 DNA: TGTGCCAGCAGTTGGAACGAGCAGTACTTC. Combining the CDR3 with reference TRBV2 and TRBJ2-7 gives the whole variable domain EPEVTQTPSHQVTQMGQEVILRCVPISNHLYFYWYRQILGQKVEFLVSFYNNEISEKSEIFDDQFSVERPDGSNFTLKIRSTKLEDSAMYFCASSWNEQYFGPGTRLTVT.

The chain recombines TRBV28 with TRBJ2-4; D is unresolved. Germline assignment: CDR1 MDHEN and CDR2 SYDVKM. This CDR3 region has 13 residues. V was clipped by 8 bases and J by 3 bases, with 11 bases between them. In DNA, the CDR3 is TGTGCCAGCTGGGCATGGGACAAAAACATTCAGTACTTC. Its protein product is CASWAWDKNIQYF.

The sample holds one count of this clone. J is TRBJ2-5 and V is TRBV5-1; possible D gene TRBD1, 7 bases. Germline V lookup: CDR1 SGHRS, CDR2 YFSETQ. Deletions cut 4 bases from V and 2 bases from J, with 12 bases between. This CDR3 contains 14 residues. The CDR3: CASSGGGYQETQYF. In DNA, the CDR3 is TGCGCCAGCAGCGGAGGGGGCTATCAAGAGACCCAGTACTTC. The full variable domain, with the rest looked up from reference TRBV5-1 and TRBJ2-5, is KAGVTQTPRYLIKTRGQQVTLSCSPISGHRSVSWYQQTPGQGLQFLFEYFSETQRNKGNFPGRFSGRQFSNSRSEMNVSTLELGDSALYLCASSGGGYQETQYFGPGTRLLVL.

The CDR3 reads CASSLRRERVVNEQFF. CDR3 in DNA: TGTGCCAGCAGCCTCAGACGGGAGAGGGTCGTCAATGAGCAGTTCTTC. The chain carries TRBV14 and TRBJ2-1, with D possibly matching TRBD2 (6 bases). In germline, CDR1 is SGHDN, CDR2 FVKESK. The CDR3 spans 16 residues. V lost 4 bases and J lost 6, with 19 bases in between.

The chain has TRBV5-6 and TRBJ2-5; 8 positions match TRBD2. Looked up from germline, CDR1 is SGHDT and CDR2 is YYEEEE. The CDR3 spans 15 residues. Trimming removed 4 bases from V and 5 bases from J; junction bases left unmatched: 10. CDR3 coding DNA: TGTGCCAGCAGCCAAGGACTAGCCGTGTGGGAGACCCAGTACTTC. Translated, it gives CASSQGLAVWETQYF.

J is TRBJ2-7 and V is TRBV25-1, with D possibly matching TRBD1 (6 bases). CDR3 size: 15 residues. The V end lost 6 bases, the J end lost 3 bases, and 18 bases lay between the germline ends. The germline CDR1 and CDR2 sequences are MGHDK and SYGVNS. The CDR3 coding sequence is TGTGCCAGCAGGGACTCGGGCAGGGGATTCTACGAGCAGTACTTC. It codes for CASRDSGRGFYEQYF.

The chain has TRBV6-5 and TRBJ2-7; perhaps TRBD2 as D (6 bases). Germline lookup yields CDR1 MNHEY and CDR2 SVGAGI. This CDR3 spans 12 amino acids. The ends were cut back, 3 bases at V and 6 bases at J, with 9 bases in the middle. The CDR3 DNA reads TGTGCCAGCAGTTATTCGGGGGTCGAGCAGTACTTC. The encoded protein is CASSYSGVEQYF.

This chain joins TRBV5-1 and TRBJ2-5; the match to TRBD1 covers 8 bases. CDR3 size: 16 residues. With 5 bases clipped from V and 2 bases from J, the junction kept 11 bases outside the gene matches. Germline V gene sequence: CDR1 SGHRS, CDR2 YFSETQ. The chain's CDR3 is CASRTGQGWGQETQYF. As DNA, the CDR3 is TGCGCCAGCAGAACCGGACAGGGATGGGGACAAGAGACCCAGTACTTC.

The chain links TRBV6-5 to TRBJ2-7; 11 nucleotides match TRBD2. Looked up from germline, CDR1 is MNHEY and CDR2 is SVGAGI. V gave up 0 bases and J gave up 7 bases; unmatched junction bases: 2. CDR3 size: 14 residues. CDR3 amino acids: CASSYSTSGGEQYF. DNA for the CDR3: TGTGCCAGCAGTTACTCTACTAGCGGGGGAGAGCAGTACTTC.

The CDR3, as DNA: TGTGCCACCCGCAACCGGGACGGTCACCCCTACGAGCAGTACTTC. Protein product: CATRNRDGHPYEQYF. The chain has TRBV25-1 and TRBJ2-7; D tentatively fits TRBD1 or TRBD2 (5 bases each). This CDR3 has 15 residues. Germline loops: CDR1 MGHDK, CDR2 SYGVNS. V dropped 10 bases and J dropped 2 bases, with 21 bases sitting between them.

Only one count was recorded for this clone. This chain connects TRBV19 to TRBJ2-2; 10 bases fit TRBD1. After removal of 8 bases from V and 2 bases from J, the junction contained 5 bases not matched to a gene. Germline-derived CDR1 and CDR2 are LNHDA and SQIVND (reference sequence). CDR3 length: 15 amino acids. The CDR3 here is CASSGDRGNTGELFF. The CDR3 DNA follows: TGTGCCAGTTCAGGGGACAGGGGAAACACCGGGGAGCTGTTTTTT.

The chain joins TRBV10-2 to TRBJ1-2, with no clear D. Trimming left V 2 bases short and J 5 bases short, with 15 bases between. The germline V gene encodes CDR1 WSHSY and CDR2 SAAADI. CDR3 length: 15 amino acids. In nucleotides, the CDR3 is TGCGCCAGCAGTGAGAGTAGATATCGATTTTATGGCTACACCTTC. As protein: CASSESRYRFYGYTF.

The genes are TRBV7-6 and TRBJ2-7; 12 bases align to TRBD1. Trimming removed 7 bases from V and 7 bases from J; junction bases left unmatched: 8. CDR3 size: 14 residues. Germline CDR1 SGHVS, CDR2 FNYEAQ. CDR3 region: CASTPGQGAREQYF. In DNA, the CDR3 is TGTGCCAGCACCCCGGGACAGGGGGCTCGTGAGCAGTACTTC.

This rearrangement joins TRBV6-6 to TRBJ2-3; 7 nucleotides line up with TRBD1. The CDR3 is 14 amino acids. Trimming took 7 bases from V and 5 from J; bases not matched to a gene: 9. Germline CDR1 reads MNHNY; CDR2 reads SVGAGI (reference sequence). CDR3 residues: CASNRQGEEDTQYF. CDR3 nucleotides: TGTGCCAGCAACAGACAGGGTGAGGAAGATACGCAGTATTTT.

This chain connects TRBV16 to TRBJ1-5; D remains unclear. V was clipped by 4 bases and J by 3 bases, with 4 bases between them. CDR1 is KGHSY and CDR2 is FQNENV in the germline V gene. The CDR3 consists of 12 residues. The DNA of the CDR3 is TGTGCCAGCAGCCCCTCCAATCAGCCCCAGCATTTT. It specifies CASSPSNQPQHF.

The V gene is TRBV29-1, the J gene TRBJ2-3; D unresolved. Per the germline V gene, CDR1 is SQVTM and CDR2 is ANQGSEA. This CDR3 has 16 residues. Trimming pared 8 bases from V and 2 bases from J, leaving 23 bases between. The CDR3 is CSPDASTRDHTDTQYF. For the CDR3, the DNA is TGCAGCCCTGATGCCTCCACCCGCGACCACACAGATACGCAGTATTTT.

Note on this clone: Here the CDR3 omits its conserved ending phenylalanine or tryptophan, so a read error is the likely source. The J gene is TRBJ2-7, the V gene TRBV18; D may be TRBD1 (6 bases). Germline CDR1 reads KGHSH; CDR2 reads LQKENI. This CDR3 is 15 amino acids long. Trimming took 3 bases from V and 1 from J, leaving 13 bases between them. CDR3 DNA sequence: TGTGCCAGCTCACCTAACAAACAGGGTTCCTACGAGCAGTACCTC. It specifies CASSPNKQGSYEQYL.

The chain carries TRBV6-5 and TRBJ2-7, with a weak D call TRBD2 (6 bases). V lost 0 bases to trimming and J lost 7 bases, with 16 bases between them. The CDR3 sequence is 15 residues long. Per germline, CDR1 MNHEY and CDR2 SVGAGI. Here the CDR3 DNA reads TGTGCCAGCAGTTACTCACAGCAGGGCGCGGGGGAGCAGTACTTC. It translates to CASSYSQQGAGEQYF.

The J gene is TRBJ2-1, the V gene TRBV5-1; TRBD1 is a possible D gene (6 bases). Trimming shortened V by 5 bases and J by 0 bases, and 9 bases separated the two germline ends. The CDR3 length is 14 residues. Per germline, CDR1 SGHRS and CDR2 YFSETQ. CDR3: CASSGQYSYNEQFF. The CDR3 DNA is TGCGCCAGCAGTGGACAGTACTCCTACAATGAGCAGTTCTTC.

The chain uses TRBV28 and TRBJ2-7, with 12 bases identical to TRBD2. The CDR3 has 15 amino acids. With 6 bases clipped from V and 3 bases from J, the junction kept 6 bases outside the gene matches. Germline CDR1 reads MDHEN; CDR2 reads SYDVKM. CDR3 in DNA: TGTGCCAGCAGCCCAACTAGCGGGGGGATCTACGAGCAGTACTTC. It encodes CASSPTSGGIYEQYF.

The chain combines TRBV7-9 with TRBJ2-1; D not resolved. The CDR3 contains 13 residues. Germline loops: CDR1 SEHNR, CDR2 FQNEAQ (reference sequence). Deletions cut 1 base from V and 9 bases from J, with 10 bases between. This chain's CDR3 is CASSLVGASEQFF. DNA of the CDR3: TGTGCCAGCAGCTTAGTAGGCGCAAGTGAGCAGTTCTTC.

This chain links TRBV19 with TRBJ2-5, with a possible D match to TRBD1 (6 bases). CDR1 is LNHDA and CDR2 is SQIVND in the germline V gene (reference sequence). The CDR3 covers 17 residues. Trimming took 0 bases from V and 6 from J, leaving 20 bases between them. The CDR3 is CASSIEHNHRDLQTQYF. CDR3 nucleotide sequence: TGTGCCAGTAGTATAGAACATAATCACAGGGATCTGCAGACCCAGTACTTC.

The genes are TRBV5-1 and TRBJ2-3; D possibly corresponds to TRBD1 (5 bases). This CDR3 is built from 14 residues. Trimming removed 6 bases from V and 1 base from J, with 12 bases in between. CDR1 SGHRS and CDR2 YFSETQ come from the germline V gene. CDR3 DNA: TGCGCCAGCACTCAAGGCAGGGGCACAGATACGCAGTATTTT. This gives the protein CASTQGRGTDTQYF.

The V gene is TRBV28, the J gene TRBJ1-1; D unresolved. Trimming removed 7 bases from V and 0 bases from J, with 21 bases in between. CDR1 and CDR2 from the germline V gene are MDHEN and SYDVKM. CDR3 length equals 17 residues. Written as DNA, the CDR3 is TGTGCCAGCATGATGTCCCTCGGGCTAGGAATGAACACTGAAGCTTTCTTT. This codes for CASMMSLGLGMNTEAFF.

The CDR3 loop is CASSQENTPTGEQYF. DNA of the CDR3: TGCGCCAGCAGCCAAGAAAACACCCCAACGGGGGAGCAGTACTTC. The chain has TRBV4-3 and TRBJ2-7; tentatively, D is TRBD2 (5 bases). The CDR3 extends over 15 amino acids. Trimming stripped 0 bases from V and 7 bases from J, with 16 bases between. From germline, CDR1 is LGHNA and CDR2 YSLEER.

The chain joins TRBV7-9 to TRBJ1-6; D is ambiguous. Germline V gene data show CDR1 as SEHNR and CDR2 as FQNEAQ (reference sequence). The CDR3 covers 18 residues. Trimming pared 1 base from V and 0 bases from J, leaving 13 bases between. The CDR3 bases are TGTGCCAGCAGCTTAGGATGGCCGAGGAGCTCCTATAATTCACCCCTCCACTTT. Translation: CASSLGWPRSSYNSPLHF.

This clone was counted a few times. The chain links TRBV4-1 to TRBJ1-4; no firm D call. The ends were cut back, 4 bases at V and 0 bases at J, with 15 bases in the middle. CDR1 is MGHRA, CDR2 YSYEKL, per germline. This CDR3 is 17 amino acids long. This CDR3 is CASSLPDGPATNEKLFF. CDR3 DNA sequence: TGCGCCAGCAGCCTCCCCGATGGGCCCGCAACTAATGAAAAACTGTTTTTT.

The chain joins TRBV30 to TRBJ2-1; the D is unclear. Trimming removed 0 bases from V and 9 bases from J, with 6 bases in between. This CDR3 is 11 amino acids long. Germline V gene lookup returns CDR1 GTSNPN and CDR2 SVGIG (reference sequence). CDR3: CAWSVLVEQFF. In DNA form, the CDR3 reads TGTGCCTGGAGTGTACTCGTTGAGCAGTTCTTC.

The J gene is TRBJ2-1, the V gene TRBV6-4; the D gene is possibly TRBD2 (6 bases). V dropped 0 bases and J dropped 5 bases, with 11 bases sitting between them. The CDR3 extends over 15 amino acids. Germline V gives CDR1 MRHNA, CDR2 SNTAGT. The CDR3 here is CASSDSTRGDNEQFF. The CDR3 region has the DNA TGTGCCAGCAGTGACTCGACTAGGGGAGACAATGAGCAGTTCTTC.

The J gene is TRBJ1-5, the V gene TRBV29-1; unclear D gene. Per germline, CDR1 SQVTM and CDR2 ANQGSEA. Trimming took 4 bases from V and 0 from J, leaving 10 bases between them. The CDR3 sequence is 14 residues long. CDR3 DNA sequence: TGCAGCGTTGGGGTGGGAAATAGCAATCAGCCCCAGCATTTT. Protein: CSVGVGNSNQPQHF. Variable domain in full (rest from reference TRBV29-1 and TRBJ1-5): SAVISQKPSRDICQRGTSLTIQCQVDSQVTMMFWYRQQPGQSLTLIATANQGSEATYESGFVIDKFPISRPNLTFSTLTVSNMSPEDSSIYLCSVGVGNSNQPQHFGDGTRLSIL.